These 25 T cell receptor beta chains came from one sample sequenced in a study of blood T cell repertoires in COVID-19. Here immunoSEQ multiplex PCR was the method, and the copy in TCRdb shows in-frame clones only, minus some. Of about 210,000 clones listed, 84% are singletons. The sequencing input was peripheral blood. All receptors come from a man in his forties or fifties with active or convalescent COVID-19.

The J gene is TRBJ2-1, the V gene TRBV4-2, with a possible D match to TRBD2 (6 bases). CDR1 and CDR2 from the germline V gene are LGHNA and YNFKEQ. V was pared by 3 bases and J by 7 bases, with 28 bases between. The CDR3 consists of 19 residues. CDR3 coding DNA: TGTGCCAGCAGCCAGTCTAATGGGATGTGGGGACTTGGGTTTAATGAGCAGTTCTTC. It translates to CASSQSNGMWGLGFNEQFF.

The chain links TRBV28 to TRBJ2-2; TRBD2 aligns across 16 bases. CDR3 length: 16 amino acids. The germline V gene has CDR1 MDHEN and CDR2 SYDVKM. J lost 5 bases, V lost 8 bases, and 5 bases had no gene match. For the CDR3, the DNA is TGTGCCAGCCGGGGACTAGCGGGGGGGCCTACCGGGGAGCTGTTTTTT. This codes for CASRGLAGGPTGELFF. Full variable domain (missing parts from reference TRBV28 and TRBJ2-2): DVKVTQSSRYLVKRTGEKVFLECVQDMDHENMFWYRQDPGLGLRLIYFSYDVKMKEKGDIPEGYSVSREKKERFSLILESASTNQTSMYLCASRGLAGGPTGELFFGEGSRLTVL.

The chain joins TRBV20-1 to TRBJ2-1; TRBD2 aligns across 9 bases. The CDR3 is 17 residues long. After removal of 3 bases from V and 4 bases from J, the junction contained 13 bases not matched to a gene. The germline CDR1 and CDR2 sequences are DFQATT and SNEGSKA (reference sequence). The CDR3 is CSASGPLSGRGYNEQFF. Written as DNA, the CDR3 is TGCAGTGCTAGTGGGCCCCTTAGCGGGAGAGGATACAATGAGCAGTTCTTC.

This chain connects TRBV28 to TRBJ1-4; D unclear. Germline-derived CDR1 and CDR2 are MDHEN and SYDVKM. V lost 4 bases and J lost 0, with 15 bases in between. The CDR3 contains 17 residues. The CDR3 nucleotides are TGTGCCAGCAGTTCCCAGAGCAGCGATACAACTAATGAAAAACTGTTTTTT. It is translated as CASSSQSSDTTNEKLFF. Supplemented by reference TRBV28 and TRBJ1-4, the full variable domain reads DVKVTQSSRYLVKRTGEKVFLECVQDMDHENMFWYRQDPGLGLRLIYFSYDVKMKEKGDIPEGYSVSREKKERFSLILESASTNQTSMYLCASSSQSSDTTNEKLFFGSGTQLSVL.

This clone was observed a single time. The chain joins TRBV28 to TRBJ1-1; TRBD1 matches at 7 bases. This CDR3 spans 16 amino acids. Per germline, CDR1 MDHEN and CDR2 SYDVKM. V lost 6 bases to trimming and J lost 5 bases; unmatched junction nucleotides: 15. The CDR3 here is CASSPSLGQGETEAFF. CDR3 nucleotides: TGTGCCAGCAGCCCCTCCCTCGGGCAGGGGGAGACTGAAGCTTTCTTT.

The CDR3 region is CASSAARGNEQFF. CDR3 DNA sequence: TGTGCCAGCAGCGCCGCCAGGGGAAATGAGCAGTTCTTC. This rearrangement joins TRBV5-4 to TRBJ2-1, with D tentatively TRBD1 (6 bases). CDR1 is SGHNT and CDR2 is YYREEE in the germline V gene (reference sequence). Trimming pared 4 bases from V and 7 bases from J, leaving 12 bases between. This CDR3 comprises 13 residues.

The chain is built from TRBV6-5 and TRBJ2-3; D is uncertain. V lost 10 bases and J 2 bases, leaving 16 bases between the germline ends. CDR3 length equals 14 residues. Germline V gene data show CDR1 as MNHEY and CDR2 as SVGAGI. This CDR3 is CATSVLYVTDTQYF. CDR3 coding DNA: TGTGCCACCTCCGTGCTCTACGTCACAGATACGCAGTATTTT.

The chain couples TRBV7-3 to TRBJ2-3; 13 nucleotides align to TRBD2. Germline V gene data show CDR1 as SGHTA and CDR2 as FQGTGA. The V gene end was trimmed by 1 base and the J gene end by 1 base; junction bases not matched to a gene: 14. This CDR3 is 21 amino acids long. As DNA, the CDR3 is TGTGCCAGCAGCTTAAGGTCCGGACTAGCGGGGGCCTGGAAAGGCACAGATACGCAGTATTTT. Translated, it gives CASSLRSGLAGAWKGTDTQYF.

This clone occurred a few times. In nucleotides, the CDR3 is TGTGCCAGCGAGGACGGACAAAGGATGTCCGGAGAGCAGTACTTC. It encodes CASEDGQRMSGEQYF. The chain joins TRBV6-5 to TRBJ2-7; a possible D gene is TRBD1 (5 bases). This CDR3 contains 15 residues. Germline V gene sequence: CDR1 MNHEY, CDR2 SVGAGI. Between the trimmed V and J ends, which lost 8 bases and 7 bases, there was a span of 24 bases.

The chain is built from TRBV4-3 and TRBJ2-3; D is uncertain. V gave up 4 bases and J gave up 0 bases, with 8 bases separating them. Germline V gene data show CDR1 as LGHNA and CDR2 as YSLEER. This CDR3 contains 14 residues. The CDR3 spells CASSRTVSTDTQYF. The CDR3 nucleotides read TGCGCCAGCAGCCGTACAGTTAGCACAGATACGCAGTATTTT.

The chain recombines TRBV19 with TRBJ2-7; 11 nucleotides agree with TRBD2. This CDR3 is 17 amino acids long. Per germline, CDR1 LNHDA and CDR2 SQIVND (reference sequence). V lost 3 bases to trimming and J lost 1 base; unmatched junction nucleotides: 8. This CDR3 is CASSMASGRISSYEQYF. The CDR3 coding sequence is TGTGCCAGTAGTATGGCTAGCGGGAGGATTTCTTCCTACGAGCAGTACTTC.

This clone was observed once. The rearrangement links TRBV23-1 to TRBJ2-1; D may be TRBD2 (6 bases). TRBV23-1 is treated as an ORF (open reading frame) with a function not yet certain. This CDR3 has 16 residues. With 7 bases removed from V and 0 bases from J, the gap between germline ends came to 16 bases. This CDR3 reads CASKCSGGTSYNEQFF. The CDR3 nucleotides read TGCGCCAGCAAGTGCAGTGGAGGGACCTCCTACAATGAGCAGTTCTTC.

The chain couples TRBV5-1 to TRBJ2-5; the match to TRBD1 covers 7 bases. The CDR3 extends over 15 amino acids. V trimming: 4 bases; J trimming: 5 bases; junction bases outside the gene matches: 11. Germline loops: CDR1 SGHRS, CDR2 YFSETQ. In DNA form, the CDR3 reads TGCGCCAGCAGCCGTCTAACAGGGGCAGGGGAGACCCAGTACTTC. It is translated as CASSRLTGAGETQYF.

The chain joins TRBV6-2 or TRBV6-3 to TRBJ2-1; TRBD2 matches at 8 bases. The CDR3 spans 17 residues. V lost 5 bases to trimming and J lost 1 base; unmatched junction nucleotides: 10. Germline CDR1 and CDR2: MNHEY and SVGEGT. DNA for the CDR3: TGTGCCAGCAGTCCGACTAGCGTATGGGGTTCCTACAATGAGCAGTTCTTC. Its protein is CASSPTSVWGSYNEQFF.

This chain links TRBV13 with TRBJ2-7; 8 bases agree with TRBD1. The CDR3 extends over 13 amino acids. Trimming cost V 5 bases and J 6 bases; bases outside gene matches: 6. Germline V gene lookup returns CDR1 PRHDT and CDR2 FYEKMQ (reference sequence). CDR3 in amino acids: CASSPGQEFEQYF. DNA for the CDR3: TGTGCCAGCAGCCCGGGACAGGAGTTCGAGCAGTACTTC.

Details on this clone: This sample also contains other DNA sequences that code for the same CDR3. V gene TRBV18 combines with J gene TRBJ1-2; 8 nucleotides match TRBD1. V was clipped by 3 bases and J by 4 bases; unmatched bases: 4. The CDR3 spans 14 residues. Germline V gene sequence: CDR1 KGHSH, CDR2 LQKENI. CDR3 protein: CASSPAGTGYGYTF. The CDR3 DNA reads as TGTGCCAGCTCACCCGCCGGGACAGGCTATGGCTACACCTTC.

The gene calls are TRBV5-5 and TRBJ1-3; possible D gene TRBD1, 6 bases. Per germline, CDR1 SGHKS and CDR2 YYEKEE (reference sequence). Trimming stripped 4 bases from V and 2 bases from J, with 13 bases between. CDR3 length: 15 amino acids. The DNA for the CDR3 is TGTGCCAGCAGCAACATGCGACAGGCTGGAAACACCATATATTTT. This translates into CASSNMRQAGNTIYF.

The chain links TRBV11-2 to TRBJ2-4; weak D call: TRBD1 (5 bases). CDR1 and CDR2 (germline): SGHAT, FQNNGV. CDR3 length: 16 amino acids. Trimming stripped 8 bases from V and 0 bases from J, with 17 bases between. The CDR3 sequence is CASFKGVGLAKNIQYF. CDR3 sequence (DNA): TGTGCCAGCTTTAAAGGGGTGGGGTTAGCCAAAAACATTCAGTACTTC.

Comment on this clone: The same CDR3 also results from other DNA sequences found in this sample. This chain joins TRBV19 and TRBJ2-3; 8 nucleotides match TRBD2. Germline CDR1 is LNHDA and CDR2 is SQIVND (reference sequence). The CDR3 is 14 amino acids. Trimming at V came to 8 bases and at J to 2 bases, leaving 6 bases not matched to a gene. CDR3 coding DNA: TGTGCCAGTTCCCGGGGGGGGAACACAGATACGCAGTATTTT. It is translated as CASSRGGNTDTQYF.

This clone has just a few counts. The chain couples TRBV2 to TRBJ1-5; 9 bases map to TRBD1. The CDR3 covers 14 residues. The ends lost 5 bases at V and 6 bases at J; junction bases unmatched: 5. Looked up from germline, CDR1 is SNHLY and CDR2 is FYNNEI. CDR3 region: CASSPQGAGQPQHF. Here the CDR3 DNA reads TGTGCCAGCAGTCCACAGGGGGCGGGTCAGCCCCAGCATTTT.

Comment on this clone: The junction does not match germline at one end; this may be a read error. This sequence joins TRBV3-1 (or the pseudogene TRBV3-2) and TRBJ1-2, with a possible D match to TRBD1 (6 bases). The CDR3 runs to 14 residues. In germline, CDR1 is LGHDT, CDR2 YNNKEL (reference sequence). The CDR3 DNA reads as TGTGCCAGCAGCCAGATGCCCCGGGACACTCCCCTATGCTTC. Protein: CASSQMPRDTPLCF.

J is TRBJ1-1 and V is TRBV9; weak D call: TRBD1 (5 bases). The CDR3 runs to 15 residues. Trimming stripped 4 bases from V and 2 bases from J, with 15 bases between. Germline-derived CDR1 and CDR2 are SGDLS and YYNGEE. The CDR3 protein is CASSRGGERNTEAFF. CDR3 DNA: TGTGCCAGCAGCCGCGGGGGGGAGAGAAACACTGAAGCTTTCTTT.

The chain links TRBV7-2 to TRBJ1-2; D not resolved. Trimming removed 1 base at V and 7 bases at J, with 10 bases between. The germline V gene encodes CDR1 SGHTA and CDR2 FQGNSA. The CDR3 runs 13 residues. The CDR3 nucleotides read TGTGCCAGCAGCTTAGGGCCTTCCCTTGGCTACACCTTC. It codes for CASSLGPSLGYTF.

This chain links TRBV4-1 with TRBJ2-5, with TRBD2 matching 10 bases. This CDR3 comprises 16 residues. V lost 4 bases, J lost 5 bases, and 10 bases stayed unmatched. Germline CDR1 MGHRA, CDR2 YSYEKL. CDR3 nucleotide sequence: TGCGCCAGCAGCCCTACTCGGCTAGCGGGAGTGGAGACCCAGTACTTC. Translation gives CASSPTRLAGVETQYF.

This clone was counted between two and nine times. The V call is TRBV10-3, the J call TRBJ1-2; maybe TRBD1 (5 bases). This CDR3 contains 13 residues. Germline values: CDR1 ENHRY, CDR2 SYGVKD. V dropped 4 bases and J dropped 3 bases, with 9 bases sitting between them. CDR3 DNA sequence: TGTGCCATCAGTGCGGGCAGGGACTATGGCTACACCTTC. Translating gives CAISAGRDYGYTF.